This T cell receptor beta chain came from a study of T cell responses to AZD1222 COVID-19 vaccine (dated by TCRdb to the early 2020s). Describing the broader study: TCR sequencing was performed for approximately 240 trial participants, of whom about 200 were given two doses of AZD1222 and around 26 were given two doses of MenACWY control vaccine. Enrollment into the trials was organized by age into subgroups of 18-55, 56-69 and 70-plus years, and those subgroups contained roughly 160, 29 and 62 TCR-sequenced participants, respectively. The paper's findings and limits, for the study overall: Participants were mostly white British and included more females than males, and it was suggested by the authors that clonal diversity may have been underestimated. Only a handful of AZD1222 recipients were SARS-CoV-2 seropositive at baseline, limiting conclusions about previously exposed vaccinees. Nearly half of unique spike-specific TCRs reportedly recognized epitopes outside regions mutated in the B.1.351 and B.1.1.7 variants. Vaccine-associated CD4 TCRs spanned the whole spike protein, with dominant responses in regions 160-218 and 743-854. The 56-69-year group was small, and its depth increase did not reach significance, likely because of low power. Because no day 14 peak-response samples were available, the repertoires could be characterized only after the peak T cell response. Spike-specific TCR breadth and depth rose significantly after two AZD1222 doses compared with day 0 and with MenACWY recipients.

A note on this clone: Its antigen is unknown. No base quality information exists; no much larger clone differs at one position.

The intended sense of this specimen's time point label: about 28 days (+/-7) after the second vaccine dose. Because spike-specific TCR depth and breadth did not differ between the two schedules, AZD1222 recipients who got a second dose at roughly 4 weeks were pooled with those who got a second dose at roughly 12 weeks. The vaccinee samples were drawn from two UK trials, COV001 and COV002, one of which was a single-blind randomized controlled phase 2/3 trial testing AZD1222 (ChAdOx1 nCoV-19) in healthy adults. For TCRbeta chain sequencing, PBMC samples were collected from trial participants at day 0 and at day 28 after the second dose. The CDR3 regions of human TCRbeta chains were subjected to immunosequencing. For the original study's pipeline: TCRs in the repertoires were matched against a reference library of SARS-CoV-2-specific TCRs that had been generated with the MIRA antigen-specificity platform. Breadth was defined as the fraction of unique TCRs that were SARS-CoV-2-associated. Depth was defined as the fraction of total T cells that were SARS-CoV-2-associated. Using the MIRA data, every spike-specific TCR was mapped to the spike region that the TCR reacted to and assigned to either a CD4 or a CD8 class. Log10-transformed breadth and depth values were compared by one-way ANOVA with Sidak's multiple comparisons tests. What TCRdb holds here is the immuneACCESS table cut down to in-frame rearrangements. Part of the clones is not present; checked against another copy, under half of the missing clones reflect an unresolved V gene, and the others are unexplained. The V and J calls and clone size were taken over from that table, and D and trimming were inferred from the DNA. This sample lists more than 30,000 clones; approximately 90% were detected once. Together, the top ten hold approximately 15% of the sample.

Sequencing was performed on peripheral blood, taken 28 days after the second AZD1222 dose. The TCR originated in an adult who received the AZD1222 COVID-19 vaccine.

Read as DNA, the sequence is TGTGCCAGCAGCTTAGTGGGGACAGGGAAAGAGACCCAGTACTTC. This translates into CASSLVGTGKETQYF. In this chain, TRBV7-8 is recombined with TRBJ2-5, with 9 bases aligning to TRBD1. The CDR3, from cysteine to phenylalanine, totals 15 residues. Just the 45-base CDR3 DNA is kept, in frame starting at base 1. Based on the germline V gene, the CDR1 and CDR2 sequences are SGHVS and FQNEAQ. From V the trimming removes 1 base and from J it removes 3 bases, while the gene matches leave 3 bases of the junction unaccounted for.